The 29 T cell receptor beta chains below were found in one sample sequenced in a study of Tregs in tolerant kidney transplant recipients. Profiled with immunoSEQ multiplex PCR; TCRdb holds only in-frame clones, not every one. In the table there are some 240,000 clones, 80% to 85% of which are singletons. Sequencing was performed on CD4+ T cells from blood. All receptors come from a human donor in good health.

This chain joins TRBV16 and TRBJ2-1; weak D call: TRBD2 (5 bases). Deletions cut 1 base from V and 7 bases from J, with 20 bases between. This CDR3 is 17 amino acids long. Germline lookup yields CDR1 KGHSY and CDR2 FQNENV. The CDR3 DNA reads as TGTGCCAGCAGCCAATTGCACGCGGGCCCGTCGATAAATGAGCAGTTCTTC. Translating it yields CASSQLHAGPSINEQFF. Complete variable domain (other parts from reference TRBV16 and TRBJ2-1): GEEVAQTPKHLVRGEGQKAKLYCAPIKGHSYVFWYQQVLKNEFKFLISFQNENVFDETGMPKERFSAKCLPNSPCSLEIQATKLEDSAVYFCASSQLHAGPSINEQFFGPGTRLTVL.

The chain recombines TRBV5-6 with TRBJ2-1; TRBD1 agrees at 8 bases. The CDR3 sequence is 13 residues long. Looked up from germline, CDR1 is SGHDT and CDR2 is YYEEEE. With 2 bases clipped from V and 9 bases from J, the junction kept 4 bases outside the gene matches. The CDR3, as DNA: TGTGCCAGCAGCTTTCAAGACAGGGGTGAGCAGTTCTTC. It codes for CASSFQDRGEQFF. The whole variable domain, filled in from reference TRBV5-6 and TRBJ2-1, reads DAGVTQSPTHLIKTRGQQVTLRCSPKSGHDTVSWYQQALGQGPQFIFQYYEEEERQRGNFPDRFSGHQFPNYSSELNVNALLLGDSALYLCASSFQDRGEQFFGPGTRLTVL.

This clone has just one count. The chain joins TRBV5-1 to TRBJ2-5; weak D call: TRBD1 (6 bases). The CDR3 runs 14 residues. The V gene lost 0 bases and the J gene lost 4 bases, with 10 bases spanning the gap. Germline CDR1 and CDR2: SGHRS and YFSETQ. The CDR3 protein is CASSLGGQGETQYF. CDR3 coding DNA: TGCGCCAGCAGCTTGGGGGGACAAGGAGAGACCCAGTACTTC.

Only one count was recorded for this clone. The chain links TRBV6-1 to TRBJ1-2; 8 bases align to TRBD1. Germline CDR1 and CDR2: MNHNS and SASEGT. This CDR3 has 12 residues. V was pared by 5 bases and J by 7 bases, with 3 bases of the junction left unmatched. CDR3 in DNA: TGTGCCAGCAGTATACAGGGGGTTGGCTACACCTTC. Translating gives CASSIQGVGYTF.

The chain is built from TRBV4-1 and TRBJ2-4, with D possibly being TRBD1 or TRBD2 (5 bases each). V was shortened by 1 base and J by 2 bases, with 27 bases between the two germline ends. The CDR3 is 21 residues long. The germline gives CDR1 MGHRA, CDR2 YSYEKL. The CDR3 reads CASSQGRQNMQGRGTKNIQYF. As DNA, the CDR3 is TGCGCCAGCAGCCAAGGTCGGCAAAACATGCAGGGACGGGGAACCAAAAACATTCAGTACTTC.

Comment on this clone: Other DNA variants within this sample encode the same CDR3. The rearrangement uses TRBV7-9 and TRBJ1-5; tentative D call: TRBD1 (5 bases). V dropped 1 base and J dropped 5 bases, with 12 bases sitting between them. The CDR3 is made up of 15 amino acids. The germline V gene encodes CDR1 SEHNR and CDR2 FQNEAQ (reference sequence). The CDR3 sequence is CASSLGADRYQPQHF. DNA of the CDR3: TGTGCCAGCAGCTTAGGAGCCGACAGATATCAGCCCCAGCATTTT. Full variable domain (outside the CDR3, taken from reference TRBV7-9 and TRBJ1-5): DTGVSQNPRHKITKRGQNVTFRCDPISEHNRLYWYRQTLGQGPEFLTYFQNEAQLEKSRLLSDRFSAERPKGSFSTLEIQRTEQGDSAMYLCASSLGADRYQPQHFGDGTRLSIL.

This chain links TRBV10-3 with TRBJ2-2; D not resolved. This CDR3 is built from 13 residues. Germline V gives CDR1 ENHRY, CDR2 SYGVKD. Trimming removed 10 bases at V and 2 bases at J, with 11 bases between. DNA for the CDR3: TGTGCCACCTCGCTTGGTAACACCGGGGAGCTGTTTTTT. Encoded protein: CATSLGNTGELFF.

The chain is built from TRBV19 and TRBJ2-5, with TRBD1 matching over 8 bases. The end of the DNA fits TRBJ2-7 better, so the J call may be wrong. The CDR3 length is 14 residues. Germline lookup yields CDR1 LNHDA and CDR2 SQIVND (reference sequence). The CDR3 nucleotides read TGTGCCAGTAGGGTGACAGGGGCTTCCTACGAGCAGTACTTC. This encodes CASRVTGASYEQYF.

V is TRBV6-1 and J is TRBJ1-2; possibly TRBD1 for D (5 bases). Trimming pared 6 bases from V and 4 bases from J, leaving 18 bases between. The CDR3 has 15 residues. Germline V gene sequence: CDR1 MNHNS, CDR2 SASEGT. CDR3 loop: CASRPALGGVYGYTF. The CDR3 nucleotides read TGTGCCAGCAGACCGGCCCTGGGAGGGGTCTATGGCTACACCTTC.

The chain is built from TRBV5-1 and TRBJ2-2; 8 bases line up with TRBD1. The CDR3 covers 16 residues. The V and J ends lost 0 bases and 1 base, in that order; junction bases with no gene match: 2. The germline gives CDR1 SGHRS, CDR2 YFSETQ. CDR3 region: CASSLETGGNTGELFF. CDR3 DNA: TGCGCCAGCAGCTTGGAAACAGGGGGGAACACCGGGGAGCTGTTTTTT.

The chain links TRBV29-1 to TRBJ1-6, with D maybe TRBD1 (5 bases). The V gene's germline CDR1 is SQVTM and CDR2 ANQGSEA. V was pared by 5 bases and J by 7 bases, with 15 bases between. The CDR3 loop spans 14 amino acids. The CDR3 region has the DNA TGCAGCGTTCGGTTGGGGCAACCAAATTCACCCCTCCACTTT. This codes for CSVRLGQPNSPLHF.

Here the CDR3 reads CASSQPRQGLGNEQFF. CDR3 sequence (DNA): TGCGCCAGCAGCCAACCTAGACAGGGATTGGGTAATGAGCAGTTCTTC. This chain links TRBV4-1 with TRBJ2-1; TRBD1 agrees at 7 bases. Germline CDR1 and CDR2: MGHRA and YSYEKL. The V segment lost 2 bases and the J segment 7 bases; nucleotides outside the gene matches: 11. This CDR3 has 16 amino acids.

V gene TRBV5-4 combines with J gene TRBJ2-3; 12 nucleotides line up with TRBD2. Germline V lookup: CDR1 SGHNT, CDR2 YYREEE (reference sequence). The CDR3 has 18 residues. The J segment lost 0 bases and the V segment lost 4 bases, leaving 9 bases of the junction unmatched. CDR3 amino acids: CASSRRTSGVSSTDTQYF. In DNA form, the CDR3 reads TGTGCCAGCAGCCGTCGGACTAGCGGGGTTTCAAGCACAGATACGCAGTATTTT.

The V and J genes are TRBV5-1 and TRBJ1-3, with 11 bases lining up with TRBD1. Germline CDR1 reads SGHRS; CDR2 reads YFSETQ. V gave up 8 bases and J gave up 8 bases; unmatched junction bases: 9. The CDR3 is 14 residues long. This CDR3 reads CASAVGQGADTIYF. CDR3 DNA sequence: TGCGCCAGTGCTGTTGGACAGGGGGCAGACACCATATATTTT.

The V and J genes are TRBV19 and TRBJ2-2; no definite D call. V was shortened by 6 bases and J by 1 base, with 21 bases between the two germline ends. Per the germline V gene, CDR1 is LNHDA and CDR2 is SQIVND (reference sequence). There are 18 residues in the CDR3. CDR3 DNA: TGTGCCAGTAGCCGAACTAAAGACCGAAACCAGAACACCGGGGAGCTGTTTTTT. This translates into CASSRTKDRNQNTGELFF.

This chain joins TRBV7-8 and TRBJ1-5, with a possible D match to TRBD1 (6 bases). The CDR3 consists of 14 residues. Germline V gene lookup returns CDR1 SGHVS and CDR2 FQNEAQ. Between the trimmed V and J ends, which lost 7 bases and 2 bases, there was a span of 12 bases. CDR3 bases: TGTGCCAGCACCGGCACAGGGCGCAATCAGCCCCAGCATTTT. It encodes CASTGTGRNQPQHF.

The V and J genes are TRBV7-9 and TRBJ2-7; D perhaps matches TRBD2 (6 bases). CDR1 and CDR2 from the germline V gene are SEHNR and FQNEAQ (reference sequence). The CDR3 extends over 17 amino acids. Trimming stripped 2 bases from V and 2 bases from J, with 19 bases between. The CDR3 sequence is CASSLSPFGREAYEQYF. In nucleotides, the CDR3 is TGTGCCAGCAGCTTAAGCCCTTTCGGCAGGGAGGCCTACGAGCAGTACTTC.

The V and J genes are TRBV27 and TRBJ2-1, with TRBD2 matching over 8 bases. J was trimmed by 9 bases and V by 6 bases; bases with no gene match: 10. The CDR3 totals 14 residues. Germline V gene data show CDR1 as MNHEY and CDR2 as SMNVEV (reference sequence). As DNA, the CDR3 is TGTGCCAGCAGGTGGACGGGGGGGCGAAGTGAGCAGTTCTTC. Translating gives CASRWTGGRSEQFF.

The chain employs TRBV30 and TRBJ1-3; D might be TRBD1 (6 bases). Trimming stripped 4 bases from V and 0 bases from J, with 13 bases between. Germline CDR1 GTSNPN, CDR2 SVGIG (reference sequence). The CDR3 length is 15 residues. The DNA for the CDR3 is TGTGCCTGGACGAGAACAGGGATCTCTGGAAACACCATATATTTT. Translated: CAWTRTGISGNTIYF. Full variable domain (rest looked up from reference TRBV30 and TRBJ1-3): SQTIHQWPATLVQPVGSPLSLECTVEGTSNPNLYWYRQAAGRGLQLLFYSVGIGQISSEVPQNLSASRPQDRQFILSSKKLLLSDSGFYLCAWTRTGISGNTIYFGEGSWLTVV.

The chain uses TRBV9 and TRBJ2-1, with 10 bases that match TRBD2. In germline, CDR1 is SGDLS, CDR2 YYNGEE. V dropped 4 bases and J dropped 2; count of bases not matched to a gene: 3. This CDR3 spans 15 amino acids. Written as DNA, the CDR3 is TGTGCCAGCAGCTTTAGCGGGGGGCCCTACAATGAGCAGTTCTTC. This translates into CASSFSGGPYNEQFF.

The chain employs TRBV20-1 and TRBJ2-7, with D hard to call. Trimming removed 0 bases from V and 5 bases from J, with 5 bases in between. CDR1 and CDR2 (germline): DFQATT, SNEGSKA (reference sequence). This CDR3 region has 11 residues. This CDR3 is CSARDRDEQYF. CDR3 nucleotide sequence: TGCAGTGCTAGAGATAGGGACGAGCAGTACTTC.

This chain connects TRBV30 to TRBJ2-5; 14 bases agree with TRBD2. J gave up 5 bases and V 2 bases, and 10 bases lay outside the gene matches. CDR3 length equals 17 residues. Germline V gene sequence: CDR1 GTSNPN, CDR2 SVGIG (reference sequence). As DNA, the CDR3 is TGTGCCTGGAGTCGATGGGCGGGACTAGCGGGAGAGGAGACCCAGTACTTC. This codes for CAWSRWAGLAGEETQYF.

This chain uses TRBV27 with TRBJ2-5; D is unclear. The J call could be wrong; TRBJ2-7 is a better fit for the DNA end. CDR1 MNHEY and CDR2 SMNVEV come from the germline V gene (reference sequence). The CDR3 is 16 residues long. The CDR3 DNA follows: TGTGCCAGCAGAGTTAGACGAGGAGCGCTGACCTACGAGCAGTACTTC. Translation: CASRVRRGALTYEQYF.

This clone has a handful of counts. The chain uses TRBV2 and TRBJ2-5; TRBD2 agrees at 8 bases. Looked up from germline, CDR1 is SNHLY and CDR2 is FYNNEI. There are 14 residues in the CDR3. V lost 4 bases, J lost 2 bases, and 3 bases stayed unmatched. The CDR3 here is CASSASGGQETQYF. As DNA, the CDR3 is TGTGCCAGCAGTGCATCGGGGGGGCAAGAGACCCAGTACTTC.

This chain's CDR3 is CASSPLDEAGEQYF. The CDR3 DNA reads TGTGCCAGCTCACCGTTGGACGAGGCGGGCGAGCAGTACTTC. V gene TRBV18 combines with J gene TRBJ2-7, with D tentatively TRBD2 (5 bases). The V and J ends lost 3 bases and 6 bases respectively, with 15 bases between them. This CDR3 has 14 residues. In germline, CDR1 is KGHSH, CDR2 LQKENI.

This clone was seen a handful of times. The chain joins TRBV5-1 to TRBJ2-2; TRBD1 agrees at 7 bases. The V and J ends lost 4 bases and 1 base, in that order; junction bases with no gene match: 4. Germline loops: CDR1 SGHRS, CDR2 YFSETQ. The CDR3 extends over 15 amino acids. The CDR3 region has the DNA TGCGCCAGCAGCCCCGGGACAGAGAACACCGGGGAGCTGTTTTTT. Encoded protein: CASSPGTENTGELFF.

V gene TRBV6-6 combines with J gene TRBJ2-3, with D perhaps matching TRBD1 (5 bases). Germline assignment: CDR1 MNHNY and CDR2 SVGAGI (reference sequence). The length of the CDR3 is 15 residues. V lost 7 bases and J 1 base, leaving 15 bases between the germline ends. In DNA form, the CDR3 reads TGTGCCAGCAATGACTGGGGCAGGGGCACAGATACGCAGTATTTT. It translates to CASNDWGRGTDTQYF.

This clone was counted only a few times. The chain recombines TRBV5-1 with TRBJ1-5; 7 nucleotides line up with TRBD1. The V and J ends lost 4 bases and 0 bases, in that order; junction bases with no gene match: 1. The CDR3 spans 14 residues. In germline, CDR1 is SGHRS, CDR2 YFSETQ. The CDR3 spells CASSPGGSNQPQHF. CDR3 nucleotides: TGCGCCAGCAGCCCAGGGGGTAGCAATCAGCCCCAGCATTTT.

This chain joins TRBV11-2 and TRBJ2-7; 9 nucleotides align to TRBD2. This CDR3 has 17 amino acids. Germline CDR1 SGHAT, CDR2 FQNNGV. After removal of 6 bases from V and 0 bases from J, the junction contained 12 bases not matched to a gene. CDR3 sequence: CASRRGASGTISYEQYF. The CDR3 DNA reads as TGTGCCAGCAGACGAGGGGCTAGCGGGACCATCTCCTACGAGCAGTACTTC.